This T cell receptor (beta chain) was observed in a study of T-cell reconstitution after alpha-beta-depleted transplantation in children. Note on this clonotype: What it recognizes is unknown.

Unique molecular identifiers tagged the TCRbeta library. One entry per CDR3 protein results from TCRdb running MiXCR on the PCR reads. The data show 700,000 or so distinct CDR3 sequences, over 10% seen once. Germline lookup yields CDR1 MDHEN and CDR2 SYDVKM. V was trimmed by 5 bases and J by 2 bases, leaving 13 bases between them. This CDR3 is built from 14 residues. Study results and caveats: T-cell counts and diversity at one year post-transplant came mainly from newly produced T cells. Diversity of TCRbeta at day 60 was high in some patients, arising from surviving recipient T cells and thymic progenitors. Approximately two months post-transplant, alpha-beta T cells reportedly originated from several hundred expanded graft clones.

The specimen comprised PBMCs, sampled before TCRalphabeta/CD19-depleted stem cell transplant. The rearrangement uses TRBV28 and TRBJ2-7, with TRBD2 as a possible D gene (6 bases). The sequence was collected from a girl under 10 years old with congenital amegakaryocytic thrombocytopenia, due to receive a stem cell transplant. CDR3 region: CASSRPRETYEQYF. CDR3 DNA: TGTGCCAGCAGTAGACCCCGGGAGACCTACGAGCAGTACTTC. Based on the CDR3 plus reference TRBV28 and TRBJ2-7, the full variable domain is DVKVTQSSRYLVKRTGEKVFLECVQDMDHENMFWYRQDPGLGLRLIYFSYDVKMKEKGDIPEGYSVSREKKERFSLILESASTNQTSMYLCASSRPRETYEQYFGPGTRLTVT.